Following are 23 T cell receptor beta chains from one sample sequenced in a study of blood T cell repertoires in COVID-19 (dated by TCRdb to 2020 to 2021). Library prep was done by the immunoSEQ multiplex PCR assay. The immuneACCESS repertoire file appears here via TCRdb, limited to in-frame rearrangements. These files lack a portion of the clones; in checked studies, under half of the deficit traces to unresolved V genes, and the cause of the others is not known. For this sample there are about 400,000 clones; 85% to 90% appear just once. Jointly, the top ten make up roughly 0.97% of the sample. The sequenced material came from PBMCs or T cells enriched from blood (not recorded which). The receptors stem from a woman in her twenties or thirties with acute COVID-19.

Comment on this clone: This CDR3 is also generated by other DNA sequences in the sample. V is TRBV30 and J is TRBJ2-5, with D tentatively TRBD2 (6 bases). Germline V lookup: CDR1 GTSNPN, CDR2 SVGIG (reference sequence). V shed 0 bases and J shed 5 bases, with 7 bases lying between them. CDR3 length equals 12 residues. The CDR3 region has the DNA TGTGCCTGGAGTGTACGGGGGGAGACCCAGTACTTC. It codes for CAWSVRGETQYF. The full variable domain, with the rest looked up from reference TRBV30 and TRBJ2-5, is SQTIHQWPATLVQPVGSPLSLECTVEGTSNPNLYWYRQAAGRGLQLLFYSVGIGQISSEVPQNLSASRPQDRQFILSSKKLLLSDSGFYLCAWSVRGETQYFGPGTRLLVL.

J is TRBJ2-7 and V is TRBV29-1, with 10 bases matching TRBD1. Germline V CDR1 and CDR2: SQVTM, ANQGSEA. J lost 4 bases, V lost 7 bases, and 7 bases had no gene match. This CDR3 contains 13 residues. The CDR3 DNA follows: TGCAGCGCTAGAAGGGACAGGGGTTACGAGCAGTACTTC. It encodes CSARRDRGYEQYF.

About this clone: A read error may account for a junction end that differs from germline. This sequence joins TRBV29-1 and TRBJ2-7, with 9 bases lining up with TRBD1. Germline V gene data show CDR1 as SQVTM and CDR2 as ANQGSEA. This CDR3 contains 11 residues. The CDR3 bases are TGCAGCGTTGAAGCCGGGACAGGGCTTTCTTTC. Encoded protein: CSVEAGTGLSF.

CDR3 DNA sequence: TGCGCCAGCAGCTTCGAACTAGCGGGGTCCTACGAGCAGTACTTC. It is translated as CASSFELAGSYEQYF. The chain is built from TRBV5-1 and TRBJ2-7, with 10 positions matching TRBD2. Germline assignment: CDR1 SGHRS and CDR2 YFSETQ. After removal of 2 bases from V and 1 base from J, the junction contained 3 bases not matched to a gene. This CDR3 has 15 residues.

The rearrangement links TRBV12-5 to TRBJ1-2, with a tentative D call TRBD1 (5 bases). The germline V and J ends were trimmed by 0 bases and 0 bases, with 8 bases remaining between them. This CDR3 is built from 15 residues. Germline V gene sequence: CDR1 LGHNT, CDR2 FRNRAP. The CDR3 here is CASGLVPTANYGYTF. CDR3 nucleotides: TGTGCTAGTGGTTTGGTACCGACAGCTAACTATGGCTACACCTTC.

This chain connects TRBV5-1 to TRBJ1-2; TRBD1 might be the D (6 bases). The CDR3 runs to 14 residues. Germline CDR1 is SGHRS and CDR2 is YFSETQ. Trimming stripped 0 bases from V and 8 bases from J, with 14 bases between. CDR3 amino acids: CASSLGLQGGGYTF. In DNA, the CDR3 is TGCGCCAGCAGCTTGGGTCTACAGGGCGGCGGCTACACCTTC.

The V gene is TRBV4-1, the J gene TRBJ1-1, with D maybe TRBD1 (5 bases). The CDR3 has 17 amino acids. CDR1 MGHRA and CDR2 YSYEKL come from the germline V gene. Trimming cost V 4 bases and J 5 bases, with 23 bases left between them. CDR3: CASSRSGVRAYGTEAFF. Written as DNA, the CDR3 is TGCGCCAGCAGCCGATCGGGGGTCAGGGCATATGGGACTGAAGCTTTCTTT.

The rearrangement links TRBV6-5 to TRBJ2-7; possible D gene TRBD1, 6 bases. The CDR3 runs 15 residues. From germline, CDR1 is MNHEY and CDR2 SVGAGI. The V end was cut by 9 bases, the J end by 5 bases, with 23 bases between. CDR3 sequence reads: CASVLEGTSSHEQYF. DNA of the CDR3: TGTGCCAGTGTACTTGAGGGGACATCGTCCCACGAGCAGTACTTC.

This sequence joins TRBV3-1 (or the pseudogene TRBV3-2) and TRBJ2-7, with 8 bases identical to TRBD1. After removal of 4 bases from V and 9 bases from J, the junction contained 11 bases not matched to a gene. The CDR3 spans 14 residues. Germline CDR1 LGHDT, CDR2 YNNKEL (reference sequence). The CDR3 region is CASSLKIQGGGQYF. For the CDR3, the DNA is TGTGCCAGCAGCCTCAAGATACAGGGGGGAGGGCAGTACTTC.

The V call is TRBV2, the J call TRBJ2-3; TRBD2 matches at 9 bases. Germline values: CDR1 SNHLY, CDR2 FYNNEI. CDR3 size: 15 residues. The junction had 3 bases not matched to a gene; V was cut back by 1 base and J by 4 bases. The DNA of the CDR3 is TGTGCCAGCAGTGAAGAAGGCGGGGGGGCAGATACGCAGTATTTT. It yields the protein CASSEEGGGADTQYF.

This clone has just one count. V and J are TRBV9 and TRBJ1-4, with D unclear. V was clipped by 0 bases and J by 6 bases, with 15 bases between them. The germline CDR1 and CDR2 sequences are SGDLS and YYNGEE. This CDR3 spans 16 amino acids. The CDR3 DNA reads TGTGCCAGCAGCGTAGCGAATTCGGGGAGCTATGAAAAACTGTTTTTT. This codes for CASSVANSGSYEKLFF.

This clone was recorded a few times. V is TRBV10-2 and J is TRBJ1-5; D may be TRBD1 (5 bases). Trimming left V 3 bases short and J 6 bases short, with 6 bases between. Germline V lookup: CDR1 WSHSY, CDR2 SAAADI. The CDR3 loop spans 12 amino acids. In DNA form, the CDR3 reads TGCGCCAGCAGTGAAGGGGTTCAGCCCCAGCATTTT. It encodes CASSEGVQPQHF.

The chain uses TRBV5-1 and TRBJ2-1, with a possible D match to TRBD1 (5 bases). The CDR3 consists of 18 residues. V was clipped by 4 bases and J by 6 bases, with 26 bases between them. Germline-derived CDR1 and CDR2 are SGHRS and YFSETQ. CDR3 sequence (DNA): TGCGCCAGCAGCATTGGACACCTCAGTAATGGATTCAGCAATGAGCAGTTCTTC. It specifies CASSIGHLSNGFSNEQFF.

The chain joins TRBV9 to TRBJ1-2; maybe TRBD1 (5 bases). The CDR3 runs to 18 residues. Trimming cost V 4 bases and J 2 bases, with 24 bases left between them. Per the germline V gene, CDR1 is SGDLS and CDR2 is YYNGEE. The CDR3 reads CASSPTVRSLGPNYGYTF. The CDR3, as DNA: TGTGCCAGCAGCCCAACGGTCAGGAGCCTGGGGCCAAACTATGGCTACACCTTC.

V gene TRBV24-1 combines with J gene TRBJ1-5, with 7 bases matching TRBD1. Germline V gene data show CDR1 as KGHDR and CDR2 as SFDVKD. V was clipped by 4 bases and J by 7 bases; unmatched bases: 6. The CDR3 totals 14 residues. The CDR3: CATSDSTGYQPQHF. CDR3 bases: TGTGCCACCAGTGACTCGACAGGGTACCAGCCCCAGCATTTT.

V gene TRBV30 combines with J gene TRBJ2-7; the D gene is possibly TRBD2 (6 bases). CDR1 is GTSNPN, CDR2 SVGIG, per germline (reference sequence). V was clipped by 4 bases and J by 4 bases, with 8 bases between them. The CDR3 contains 11 residues. The CDR3, as DNA: TGTGCCTGGACCGCGGGGTACGAGCAGTACTTC. As protein: CAWTAGYEQYF.

In nucleotides, the CDR3 is TGTGCCAGCAGCCCGGGGAGTTCGATGAATGAGCAGTTCTTC. Its protein is CASSPGSSMNEQFF. The chain recombines TRBV5-4 with TRBJ2-1, with D maybe TRBD2 (5 bases). V was clipped by 4 bases and J by 7 bases, with 15 bases between them. Germline-derived CDR1 and CDR2 are SGHNT and YYREEE (reference sequence). CDR3 size: 14 residues.

J is TRBJ1-2 and V is TRBV29-1, with 8 bases identical to TRBD1. The trim removed 4 bases at V and 6 bases at J, leaving 4 bases unmatched. This CDR3 comprises 12 residues. Germline CDR1 reads SQVTM; CDR2 reads ANQGSEA. The CDR3 DNA reads as TGCAGCGTTGGGGACAGGTTCGATGGCTACACCTTC. Translation gives CSVGDRFDGYTF. The full variable domain, its missing parts supplied by reference TRBV29-1 and TRBJ1-2, is SAVISQKPSRDICQRGTSLTIQCQVDSQVTMMFWYRQQPGQSLTLIATANQGSEATYESGFVIDKFPISRPNLTFSTLTVSNMSPEDSSIYLCSVGDRFDGYTFGSGTRLTVV.

The rearrangement uses TRBV20-1 and TRBJ1-5; D is unresolved. With 3 bases removed from V and 3 bases from J, the gap between germline ends came to 15 bases. From germline, CDR1 is DFQATT and CDR2 SNEGSKA (reference sequence). The CDR3 sequence is 15 residues long. CDR3 DNA: TGCAGTGCTAGTGGAGGGAATGGTCCCAATCAGCCCCAGCATTTT. The encoded protein is CSASGGNGPNQPQHF.

J is TRBJ1-1 and V is TRBV4-3; D gene ambiguous. The CDR3 loop spans 16 amino acids. Germline-derived CDR1 and CDR2 are LGHNA and YSLEER. Between the trimmed V and J ends, which lost 1 base and 0 bases, there was a span of 12 bases. CDR3 sequence reads: CASSQVPYGMNTEAFF. The CDR3 bases are TGCGCCAGCAGCCAAGTTCCCTACGGTATGAACACTGAAGCTTTCTTT.

The chain combines TRBV12-5 with TRBJ2-2, with D maybe TRBD1 (6 bases). V was trimmed by 5 bases and J by 4 bases, leaving 11 bases between them. Germline V gene sequence: CDR1 LGHNT, CDR2 FRNRAP. The CDR3 consists of 14 residues. CDR3 in amino acids: CASGPEQGTGELFF. CDR3 in DNA: TGTGCTAGTGGTCCCGAACAGGGCACCGGGGAGCTGTTTTTT.

Details on this clone: The missing conserved phenylalanine or tryptophan at the end of this CDR3 makes a read error likely. No DNA is shown, since the ends of the CDR3 on it are uncertain; the CDR3 is the one TCRdb lists. J is TRBJ2-7 and V is TRBV10-3; the D call TRBD2 from the table was never checked on the DNA. Germline lookup yields CDR1 ENHRY and CDR2 SYGVKD. With termini counted, the CDR3 has 10 amino acids. CDR3 loop: CAIRATAIEL.

V is TRBV2 and J is TRBJ2-1, with 9 nucleotides matching TRBD2. V shed 4 bases, J shed 8 bases, and the junction held 9 bases outside the gene matches. The CDR3 consists of 15 residues. Germline lookup yields CDR1 SNHLY and CDR2 FYNNEI. The CDR3 coding sequence is TGTGCCAGCAGTGTTGGGTTAGCGGGGGCCCATGAGCAGTTCTTC. Translated, it gives CASSVGLAGAHEQFF.